The 18 T cell receptor beta chains listed next were all sequenced from one sample in a study of cytomegalovirus exposure and HLA in healthy donors. Primers for the PCR totalled 60 Vbeta and 13 Jbeta. Some clones are missing from TCRdb's copy, which holds only in-frame ones; the method was immunoSEQ multiplex PCR. The sample records some 200,000 clones, roughly 13% being singletons. Sequenced material: PBMCs. Source of these receptors: a man aged 50-60 years in good health and CMV-seropositive.

In its sample, this clone was seen a few times. This chain uses TRBV7-9 with TRBJ2-1, with 12 bases lining up with TRBD2. The length of the CDR3 is 15 residues. Germline lookup yields CDR1 SEHNR and CDR2 FQNEAQ (reference sequence). Trimming removed 5 bases from V and 10 bases from J; junction bases left unmatched: 9. The CDR3 is CASSGGLAGLVEQFF. CDR3 nucleotide sequence: TGTGCCAGCAGCGGGGGACTAGCGGGCTTGGTAGAGCAGTTCTTC. Together with reference TRBV7-9 and TRBJ2-1, the CDR3 gives the full variable domain: DTGVSQNPRHKITKRGQNVTFRCDPISEHNRLYWYRQTLGQGPEFLTYFQNEAQLEKSRLLSDRFSAERPKGSFSTLEIQRTEQGDSAMYLCASSGGLAGLVEQFFGPGTRLTVL.

The gene calls are TRBV18 and TRBJ2-5; 8 nucleotides line up with TRBD1. Germline trimming cut 4 bases from V and 4 bases from J; bases unmatched to any gene: 8. The germline CDR1 and CDR2 sequences are KGHSH and LQKENI. This CDR3 comprises 15 residues. DNA for the CDR3: TGTGCCAGCTCACGGCAGGGGGCAAGAGGAGAGACCCAGTACTTC. Translation gives CASSRQGARGETQYF.

Only a few counts were recorded for this clone. This chain joins TRBV7-9 and TRBJ1-4; D might be TRBD1 (6 bases). CDR1 is SEHNR and CDR2 is FQNEAQ in the germline V gene (reference sequence). This CDR3 is built from 16 residues. V was pared by 5 bases and J by 6 bases, with 19 bases between. CDR3 sequence (DNA): TGTGCCAGCAGCCGTAACTTGGGGGCGAGAGATGAAAAACTGTTTTTT. Translated: CASSRNLGARDEKLFF. Full variable domain (rest looked up from reference TRBV7-9 and TRBJ1-4): DTGVSQNPRHKITKRGQNVTFRCDPISEHNRLYWYRQTLGQGPEFLTYFQNEAQLEKSRLLSDRFSAERPKGSFSTLEIQRTEQGDSAMYLCASSRNLGARDEKLFFGSGTQLSVL.

V is TRBV30 and J is TRBJ2-7, with D unresolved. Germline V gives CDR1 GTSNPN, CDR2 SVGIG (reference sequence). The CDR3 is made up of 16 amino acids. The V and J ends lost 0 bases and 2 bases respectively, with 17 bases between them. The CDR3 sequence: CAWSVGVGSQPYEQYF. The CDR3 DNA reads TGTGCCTGGAGTGTTGGAGTAGGCAGCCAACCCTACGAGCAGTACTTC.

This clone came up a few times. The chain links TRBV7-9 to TRBJ1-5, with D unclear. The germline CDR1 and CDR2 sequences are SEHNR and FQNEAQ (reference sequence). The CDR3 is 13 residues long. Trimming shortened V by 5 bases and J by 4 bases, and 9 bases separated the two germline ends. Here the CDR3 DNA reads TGTGCCAGCAGCATTAACGGTAATCAGCCCCAGCATTTT. It translates to CASSINGNQPQHF.

V is TRBV2 and J is TRBJ1-5; no definite D call. The CDR3 sequence is 13 residues long. Germline assignment: CDR1 SNHLY and CDR2 FYNNEI. Between the trimmed V and J ends, which lost 9 bases and 1 base, there was a span of 10 bases. CDR3 loop: CASGQESNQPQHF. For the CDR3, the DNA is TGTGCCAGTGGCCAAGAAAGCAATCAGCCCCAGCATTTT.

The chain has TRBV9 and TRBJ2-5, with 9 nucleotides matching TRBD1. V was pared by 3 bases and J by 5 bases, with 11 bases of the junction left unmatched. Germline CDR1 is SGDLS and CDR2 is YYNGEE. The CDR3 spans 16 residues. CDR3 in amino acids: CASSARSGTGYETQYF. CDR3 nucleotides: TGTGCCAGCAGCGCTCGATCGGGGACAGGGTACGAGACCCAGTACTTC.

This clone was found a few times. The V call is TRBV9, the J call TRBJ1-2; D gene unclear. V dropped 3 bases and J dropped 0 bases, with 9 bases sitting between them. Germline V gene lookup returns CDR1 SGDLS and CDR2 YYNGEE. The CDR3 totals 14 residues. This CDR3 is CASSETTSNYGYTF. As DNA, the CDR3 is TGTGCCAGCAGCGAAACGACTTCTAACTATGGCTACACCTTC.

The chain couples TRBV29-1 to TRBJ2-5; unclear D gene. Trimming shortened V by 3 bases and J by 2 bases, and 7 bases separated the two germline ends. This CDR3 spans 12 amino acids. Per the germline V gene, CDR1 is SQVTM and CDR2 is ANQGSEA. CDR3 bases: TGCAGCGTTGACCCGGTTCAAGAGACCCAGTACTTC. Protein sequence: CSVDPVQETQYF.

This clone has only a few counts. The chain uses TRBV6-5 and TRBJ2-3, with TRBD2 matching over 11 bases. CDR1 and CDR2 (germline): MNHEY, SVGAGI. The CDR3 runs to 16 residues. With V trimmed by 3 bases and J by 6 bases, 8 bases remained unmatched. CDR3 nucleotide sequence: TGTGCCAGCAGTTATCTTAGCGGGGGGGCAAGGGATACGCAGTATTTT. The encoded protein is CASSYLSGGARDTQYF.

Only a few counts were recorded for this clone. The chain joins TRBV9 to TRBJ2-3; no clear D. Germline V gives CDR1 SGDLS, CDR2 YYNGEE. The CDR3 runs 14 residues. V dropped 2 bases and J dropped 4 bases, with 11 bases sitting between them. The CDR3: CASSVELGSDTQYF. DNA for the CDR3: TGTGCCAGCAGCGTTGAGCTAGGATCAGATACGCAGTATTTT.

The chain carries TRBV6-1 and TRBJ2-5; unclear D gene. This CDR3 has 14 amino acids. The V gene's germline CDR1 is MNHNS and CDR2 SASEGT. Deletions cut 6 bases from V and 5 bases from J, with 16 bases between. As DNA, the CDR3 is TGTGCCAGCAGCCCCTCAACTTCCGGGGAGACCCAGTACTTC. The encoded protein is CASSPSTSGETQYF.

This clone turned up a few times. The rearrangement joins TRBV2 to TRBJ1-5; TRBD1 aligns across 9 bases. Germline V gene data show CDR1 as SNHLY and CDR2 as FYNNEI. Losses at the gene ends were 6 bases for V and 2 bases for J; bases not matched to a gene: 2. The CDR3 spans 14 residues. CDR3 amino acids: CASSTGGGNQPQHF. The CDR3 nucleotides are TGTGCCAGCAGCACAGGGGGCGGCAATCAGCCCCAGCATTTT. Complete variable domain (other parts from reference TRBV2 and TRBJ1-5): EPEVTQTPSHQVTQMGQEVILRCVPISNHLYFYWYRQILGQKVEFLVSFYNNEISEKSEIFDDQFSVERPDGSNFTLKIRSTKLEDSAMYFCASSTGGGNQPQHFGDGTRLSIL.

This clone turned up a few times. The J gene is TRBJ1-3, the V gene TRBV29-1; TRBD1 matches 11 bases. The germline CDR1 and CDR2 sequences are SQVTM and ANQGSEA. The V gene end was trimmed by 0 bases and the J gene end by 0 bases; junction bases not matched to a gene: 7. CDR3 length equals 18 residues. The DNA of the CDR3 is TGCAGCGTTGAAGATCGCCGGGACAGGGGGTACTCTGGAAACACCATATATTTT. It is translated as CSVEDRRDRGYSGNTIYF.

In its sample, this clone was seen a few times. CDR3 region: CASSIDMDNSPLHF. For the CDR3, the DNA is TGTGCCAGCAGCATTGACATGGATAATTCACCCCTCCACTTT. The chain uses TRBV5-4 and TRBJ1-6; D remains ambiguous. V lost 4 bases to trimming and J lost 5 bases, with 10 bases between them. The CDR3 is 14 amino acids. The V gene's germline CDR1 is SGHNT and CDR2 YYREEE (reference sequence).

This clone occurred a few times. CDR3: CASSLVGRRNSPLHF. The CDR3 coding sequence is TGTGCCAGCAGCTTAGTAGGCCGGAGGAATTCACCCCTCCACTTT. V is TRBV7-9 and J is TRBJ1-6; D is uncertain. V gave up 1 base and J gave up 7 bases, with 11 bases separating them. The CDR3 has 15 amino acids. Germline V gives CDR1 SEHNR, CDR2 FQNEAQ (reference sequence).

This clone has more than one count but fewer than ten. The V call is TRBV28, the J call TRBJ2-7, with 9 nucleotides matching TRBD2. The length of the CDR3 is 14 residues. J gave up 3 bases and V 6 bases, and 6 bases lay outside the gene matches. Germline-derived CDR1 and CDR2 are MDHEN and SYDVKM. CDR3 nucleotide sequence: TGTGCCAGCAGCCAAGGACTAGCGTACTACGAGCAGTACGTC. Translated, it gives CASSQGLAYYEQYV.

The chain is built from TRBV7-2 and TRBJ2-7, with D possibly TRBD2 on 7 matching bases. The CDR3 covers 14 residues. Trimming took 2 bases from V and 5 from J, leaving 13 bases between them. CDR1 and CDR2 (germline): SGHTA, FQGNSA. CDR3 residues: CASSLWGGHHEQYV. CDR3 nucleotides: TGTGCCAGCAGCTTATGGGGGGGGCACCACGAGCAGTACGTC.